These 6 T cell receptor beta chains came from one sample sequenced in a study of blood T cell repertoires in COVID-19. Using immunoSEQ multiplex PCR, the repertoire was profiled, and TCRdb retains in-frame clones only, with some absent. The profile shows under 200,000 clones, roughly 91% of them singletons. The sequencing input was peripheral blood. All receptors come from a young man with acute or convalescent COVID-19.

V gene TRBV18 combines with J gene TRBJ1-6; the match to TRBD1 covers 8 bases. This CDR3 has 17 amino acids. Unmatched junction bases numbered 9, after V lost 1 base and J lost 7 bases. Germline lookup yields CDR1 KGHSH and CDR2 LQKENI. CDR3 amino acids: CASSPRDRGTQNSPLHF. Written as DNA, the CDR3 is TGTGCCAGCTCACCACGAGACAGGGGAACCCAAAATTCACCCCTCCACTTT. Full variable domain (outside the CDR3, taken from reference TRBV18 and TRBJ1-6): NAGVMQNPRHLVRRRGQEARLRCSPMKGHSHVYWYRQLPEEGLKFMVYLQKENIIDESGMPKERFSAEFPKEGPSILRIQQVVRGDSAAYFCASSPRDRGTQNSPLHFGNGTRLTVT.

CDR3 region: CASSRTGLNTEAFF. CDR3 bases: TGTGCCAGCTCCCGGACAGGATTGAACACTGAAGCTTTCTTT. The V gene is TRBV6-5, the J gene TRBJ1-1, with 7 bases identical to TRBD1. This CDR3 is built from 14 residues. V shed 8 bases, J shed 0 bases, and the junction held 6 bases outside the gene matches. Per germline, CDR1 MNHEY and CDR2 SVGAGI.

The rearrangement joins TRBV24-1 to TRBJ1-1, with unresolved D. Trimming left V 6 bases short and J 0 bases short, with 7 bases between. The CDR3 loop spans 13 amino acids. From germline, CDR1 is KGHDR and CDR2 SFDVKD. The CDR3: CATSSYLNTEAFF. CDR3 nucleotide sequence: TGTGCCACCAGTTCCTATCTGAACACTGAAGCTTTCTTT.

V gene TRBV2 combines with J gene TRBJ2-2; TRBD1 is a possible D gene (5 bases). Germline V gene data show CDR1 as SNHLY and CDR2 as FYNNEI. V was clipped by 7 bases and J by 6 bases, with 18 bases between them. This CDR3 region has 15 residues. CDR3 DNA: TGTGCCAGCAATCCCCTCAGGGCAGGGCCCGGGGAGCTGTTTTTT. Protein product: CASNPLRAGPGELFF.

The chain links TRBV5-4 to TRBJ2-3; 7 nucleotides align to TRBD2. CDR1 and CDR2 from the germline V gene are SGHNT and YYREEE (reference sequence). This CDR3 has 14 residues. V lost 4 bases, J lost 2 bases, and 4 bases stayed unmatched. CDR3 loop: CASSGGDITDTQYF. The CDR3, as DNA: TGTGCCAGCAGCGGGGGGGATATCACAGATACGCAGTATTTT.

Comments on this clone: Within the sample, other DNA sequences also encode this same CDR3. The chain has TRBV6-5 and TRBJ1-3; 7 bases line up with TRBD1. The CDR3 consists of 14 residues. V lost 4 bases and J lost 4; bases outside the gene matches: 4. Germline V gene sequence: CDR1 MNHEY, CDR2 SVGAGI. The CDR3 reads CASSLQGIGNTIYF. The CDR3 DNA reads TGTGCCAGCAGTTTACAGGGGATCGGAAACACCATATATTTT.